The present entry profiles one T cell receptor (beta chain) with its context. This CDR3 spans 15 amino acids. Germline assignment: CDR1 SEHNR and CDR2 FQNEAQ (reference sequence). The germline V and J ends were trimmed by 1 base and 0 bases, with 10 bases remaining between them. Clones were sequenced by immunoSEQ multiplex PCR, and TCRdb holds only the in-frame ones, with some missing. Among over 25,000 clones, nearly 90% were seen once, and the ten largest hold approximately 3.9%. This entry is derived from a study of control samples from healthy donors and cancer patients. The chain has TRBV7-9 and TRBJ2-7, with TRBD1 as a possible D gene (6 bases). This sequence originates from a female donor with melanoma. Sequencing was done on a sample of formalin-fixed, paraffin-embedded tissue. The CDR3 loop reads CASSLVTGRSYEQYF. Written as DNA, the CDR3 is TGTGCCAGCAGCTTAGTGACAGGCCGCTCCTACGAGCAGTACTTC.